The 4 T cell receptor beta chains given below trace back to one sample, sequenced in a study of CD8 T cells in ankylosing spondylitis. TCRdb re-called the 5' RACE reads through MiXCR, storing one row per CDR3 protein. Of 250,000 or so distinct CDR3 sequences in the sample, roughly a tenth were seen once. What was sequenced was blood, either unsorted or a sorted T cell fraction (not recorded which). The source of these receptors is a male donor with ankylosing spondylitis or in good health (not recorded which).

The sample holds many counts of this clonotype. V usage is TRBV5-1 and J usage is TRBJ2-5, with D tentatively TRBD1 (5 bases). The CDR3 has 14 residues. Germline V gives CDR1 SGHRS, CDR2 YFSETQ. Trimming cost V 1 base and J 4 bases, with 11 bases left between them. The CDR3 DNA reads TGCGCCAGCAGCTTGCAGGGTGGAAGAGAGACCCAGTACTTC. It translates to CASSLQGGRETQYF.

The CDR3: CASSFEDRMNTEAFF. The CDR3 DNA follows: TGTGCCAGCAGCTTCGAGGACAGGATGAACACTGAAGCTTTCTTT. The chain couples TRBV7-9 to TRBJ1-1; TRBD1 matches 7 bases. The CDR3 extends over 15 amino acids. The V segment lost 3 bases and the J segment 0 bases; nucleotides outside the gene matches: 4. Germline V lookup: CDR1 SEHNR, CDR2 FQNEAQ (reference sequence).

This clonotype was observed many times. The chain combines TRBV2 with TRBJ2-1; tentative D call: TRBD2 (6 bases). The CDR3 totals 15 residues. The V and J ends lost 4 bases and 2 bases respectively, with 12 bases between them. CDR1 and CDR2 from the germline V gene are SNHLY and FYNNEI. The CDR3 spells CASSVTRGTYNEQFF. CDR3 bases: TGTGCCAGCAGTGTTACCCGCGGGACCTACAATGAGCAGTTCTTC.

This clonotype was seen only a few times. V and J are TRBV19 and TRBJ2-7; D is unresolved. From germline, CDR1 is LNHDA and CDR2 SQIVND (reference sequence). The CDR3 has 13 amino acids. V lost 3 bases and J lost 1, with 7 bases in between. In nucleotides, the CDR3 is TGTGCCAGTAGTATCGAGGTGTCCTACGAGCAGTACTTC. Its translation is CASSIEVSYEQYF.